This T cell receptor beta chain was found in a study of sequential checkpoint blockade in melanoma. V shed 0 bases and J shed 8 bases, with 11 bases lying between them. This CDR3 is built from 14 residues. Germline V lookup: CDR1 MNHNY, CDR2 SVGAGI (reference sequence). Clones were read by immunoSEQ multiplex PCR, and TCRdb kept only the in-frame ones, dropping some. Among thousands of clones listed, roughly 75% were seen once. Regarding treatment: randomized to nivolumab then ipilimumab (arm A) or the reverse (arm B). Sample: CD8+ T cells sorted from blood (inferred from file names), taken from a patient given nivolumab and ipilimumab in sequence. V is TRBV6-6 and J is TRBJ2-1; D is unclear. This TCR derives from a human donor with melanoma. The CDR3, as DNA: TGTGCCAGCAGTTACTCGGTAGCTCCCCATGAGCAGTTCTTC. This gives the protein CASSYSVAPHEQFF.